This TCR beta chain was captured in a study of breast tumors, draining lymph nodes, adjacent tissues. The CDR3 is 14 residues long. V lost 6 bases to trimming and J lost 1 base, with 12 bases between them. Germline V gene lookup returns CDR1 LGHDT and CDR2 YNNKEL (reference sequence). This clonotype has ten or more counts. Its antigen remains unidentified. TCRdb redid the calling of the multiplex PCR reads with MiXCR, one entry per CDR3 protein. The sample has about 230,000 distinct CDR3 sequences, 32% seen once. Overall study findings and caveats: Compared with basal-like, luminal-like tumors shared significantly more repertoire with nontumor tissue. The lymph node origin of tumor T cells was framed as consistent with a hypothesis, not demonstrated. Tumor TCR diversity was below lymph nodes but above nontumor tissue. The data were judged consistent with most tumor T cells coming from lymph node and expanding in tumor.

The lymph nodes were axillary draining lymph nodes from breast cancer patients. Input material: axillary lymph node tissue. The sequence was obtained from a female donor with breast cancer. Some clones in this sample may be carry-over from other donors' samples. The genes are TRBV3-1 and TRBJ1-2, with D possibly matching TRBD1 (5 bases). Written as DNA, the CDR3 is TGTGCCAGCAGACCGCAGACAGATAACTATGGCTACACCTTC. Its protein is CASRPQTDNYGYTF. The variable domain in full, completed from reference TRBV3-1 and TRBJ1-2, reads DTAVSQTPKYLVTQMGNDKSIKCEQNLGHDTMYWYKQDSKKFLKIMFSYNNKELIINETVPNRFSPKSPDKAHLNLHINSLELGDSAVYFCASRPQTDNYGYTFGSGTRLTVV.